Listed below are T cell receptor beta chains from one sample, sequenced in a study of T-cell reconstitution after alpha-beta-depleted transplantation in children. TCRdb called the PCR reads again in MiXCR, with one record for every CDR3 protein. Of about 900,000 distinct CDR3 sequences listed, about 26% were seen once; the top ten hold over 25%. The specimen was PBMCs, mostly from graft donor cells, collected 360 days after TCRalphabeta/CD19-depleted stem cell transplant. The origin of the receptors is a boy under three years old who had a stem cell transplant for SCID, so the T cells may come from the graft donor. The CDR3 runs from the conserved cysteine through the conserved F or W. A D gene is named only where the DNA matches it firmly. The size of a clone is reported for some rows only, either as once, few or many, or as a class for expanded clones.

D,V,size,J,CDR3,DNA
NA,TRBV18,NA,TRBJ2-7,CASSDSGTYEQYF,TGTGCCAGCTCCGATTCCGGGACCTACGAGCAGTACTTC
NA,TRBV28,NA,TRBJ2-7,CASSSPRRAIYEQYF,TGTGCCAGCAGTTCCCCGCGGCGCGCTATCTACGAGCAGTACTTC
NA,TRBV7-6,NA,TRBJ2-7,CASSLEQSHEQYF,TGTGCCAGCAGCTTGGAACAGTCACACGAGCAGTACTTC
NA,TRBV20-1,few,TRBJ1-5,CSADQGSSPQHF,TGCAGTGCCGATCAGGGGTCAAGCCCCCAGCATTTT
NA,TRBV29-1,few,TRBJ2-3,CTTSPGAGRGTDTQYF,TGCACCACCTCTCCGGGGGCTGGCCGTGGCACAGATACGCAGTATTTT
TRBD1,TRBV27,NA,TRBJ1-6,CASSTSRTGSHYNSPLHF,TGTGCCAGCAGTACCAGTCGGACAGGCTCCCACTATAATTCACCCCTCCACTTT
NA,TRBV4-1,NA,TRBJ1-2,CASSQDPLKLRGSYGYTF,TGCGCCAGCAGCCAAGACCCACTGAAACTCAGGGGTTCCTATGGCTACACCTTC
TRBD1,TRBV11-2,NA,TRBJ1-1,CASRPWDREGHTEAFF,TGTGCCAGCAGACCTTGGGACAGGGAAGGCCACACTGAAGCTTTCTTT
NA,TRBV20-1,few,TRBJ2-7,CSASQRPYEQYF,TGCAGTGCTAGTCAGCGGCCCTACGAGCAGTACTTC
NA,TRBV12-3/TRBV12-4,few,TRBJ2-4,CASSFGPGGPENIQYF,TGTGCCAGCAGTTTTGGGCCCGGGGGGCCGGAAAACATTCAGTACTTC
TRBD2,TRBV20-1,NA,TRBJ2-3,CSAASGEGDTQYF,TGCAGTGCTGCGAGCGGGGAGGGAGATACGCAGTATTTT
NA,TRBV5-1,NA,TRBJ2-7,CASSLAGGQMYEQYF,TGCGCCAGCAGCTTGGCCGGGGGGCAGATGTACGAGCAGTACTTC
NA,TRBV20-1,NA,TRBJ1-1,CSASKGFVDTEAFF,TGCAGTGCTAGCAAGGGTTTTGTTGACACTGAAGCTTTCTTT
NA,TRBV11-2,many,TRBJ1-4,CASSLGTINEKLFF,TGTGCCAGCAGCCTCGGGACAATAAATGAAAAACTGTTTTTT
NA,TRBV20-1,few,TRBJ2-3,CSVFRQSATDTQYF,TGCAGTGTATTCAGGCAATCGGCGACAGATACGCAGTATTTT
NA,TRBV5-5,few,TRBJ1-6,CASSLPGPNSPLHF,TGTGCCAGCAGCTTGCCAGGGCCTAATTCACCCCTCCACTTT
TRBD1,TRBV5-5,NA,TRBJ1-4,CASSGTGLPTNEKLFF,TGTGCCAGCAGCGGGACAGGGTTACCAACTAATGAAAAACTGTTTTTT
NA,TRBV29-1,NA,TRBJ1-1,CSVVWGTGMNTEAFF,TGCAGCGTTGTATGGGGAACGGGGATGAACACTGAAGCTTTCTTT
NA,TRBV5-1,few,TRBJ2-7,CASSPADTGYEQYF,TGCGCCAGCAGCCCCGCGGACACGGGCTACGAGCAGTACTTC
NA,TRBV18,NA,TRBJ2-7,CASSPSPGLYYEQYF,TGTGCCAGCTCACCTTCTCCGGGACTGTACTACGAGCAGTACTTC
NA,TRBV12-3/TRBV12-4,few,TRBJ1-1,CASSPGGARTEAFF,TGTGCCAGCAGTCCCGGTGGGGCGAGAACTGAAGCTTTCTTT
NA,TRBV7-2,few,TRBJ1-1,CASSLGHRLRPTEAFF,TGTGCCAGCAGCTTAGGGCACCGACTCAGGCCCACTGAAGCTTTCTTT
NA,TRBV24-1,NA,TRBJ2-1,CATSMARTYNEQFF,TGTGCCACCAGTATGGCCCGAACCTACAATGAGCAGTTCTTC
NA,TRBV5-1,NA,TRBJ2-7,CASSSTGLEQYF,TGCGCCAGCAGCTCGACAGGACTCGAGCAGTACTTC
NA,TRBV20-1,many,TRBJ2-5,CSARVGGTQYF,TGCAGTGCTAGAGTGGGCGGGACCCAGTACTTC
NA,TRBV10-2,NA,TRBJ2-2,CASRETRWTGELFF,TGCGCCAGCAGGGAAACAAGGTGGACCGGGGAGCTGTTTTTT
TRBD2,TRBV6-1,NA,TRBJ2-7,CASGLGTRNEQYF,TGTGCCAGCGGCCTAGGGACTAGGAACGAGCAGTACTTC
NA,TRBV9,NA,TRBJ1-3,CASSVGVLNGNTIYF,TGTGCCAGCAGCGTTGGGGTGCTTAACGGAAACACCATATATTTT
TRBD2,TRBV30,many,TRBJ2-2,CAWRGGAGELFF,TGTGCCTGGAGGGGAGGGGCCGGGGAGCTGTTTTTT
NA,TRBV12-3/TRBV12-4,NA,TRBJ2-3,CASTRDGPSTDTQYF,TGTGCCAGCACCCGGGACGGCCCTAGCACAGATACGCAGTATTTT
TRBD1,TRBV29-1,NA,TRBJ2-1,CSVVTQGDGRFREQFF,TGCAGCGTCGTAACCCAGGGGGACGGCCGTTTTCGTGAGCAGTTCTTC